These 5 T cell receptor beta chains came from one sample sequenced in a study of CD8 T cells in ankylosing spondylitis. Notes on the study in general: Several highly homologous variants formed a TCR beta motif that appeared characteristic of ankylosing spondylitis blood.

No cognate antigen is known for these TCRs. In TCRdb, the 5' RACE reads were re-called with MiXCR into one record per CDR3 protein. The repertoire holds fewer than 550,000 distinct CDR3 sequences, roughly 5.3% seen once, with around 3.5% in the top ten. Sequenced input: blood, either unsorted or a sorted T cell fraction (not recorded which). The receptors come from a male donor with ankylosing spondylitis.

This clonotype came up a few times. The rearrangement joins TRBV4-2 to TRBJ1-4; no clear D. Per the germline V gene, CDR1 is LGHNA and CDR2 is YNFKEQ. The CDR3 loop spans 16 amino acids. The V and J ends lost 4 bases and 6 bases respectively, with 18 bases between them. This CDR3 is CASSRHSLTRDEKLFF. CDR3 DNA: TGTGCCAGCAGCCGACACTCATTGACTCGGGATGAAAAACTGTTTTTT.

V gene TRBV11-2 combines with J gene TRBJ1-2; D gene ambiguous. V was clipped by 3 bases and J by 1 base, with 12 bases between them. The CDR3 runs 15 residues. The germline CDR1 and CDR2 sequences are SGHAT and FQNNGV. CDR3 amino acids: CASSFDLTSNYGYTF. The CDR3 DNA follows: TGTGCCAGCAGCTTCGACCTTACAAGTAACTATGGCTACACCTTC.

The chain couples TRBV7-2 to TRBJ2-7; 10 positions match TRBD2. The CDR3 has 15 residues. Germline CDR1 is SGHTA and CDR2 is FQGNSA. Germline trimming cut 6 bases from V and 2 bases from J; bases unmatched to any gene: 7. The CDR3 loop is CASRPGLAETYEQYF. CDR3 bases: TGTGCCAGCAGACCCGGACTAGCGGAGACCTACGAGCAGTACTTC.

This clonotype came up many times. The rearrangement joins TRBV15 to TRBJ2-5, with D tentatively TRBD2 (6 bases). The CDR3 extends over 13 amino acids. V was clipped by 0 bases and J by 5 bases, with 7 bases between them. Germline values: CDR1 LNHNV, CDR2 YYDKDF (reference sequence). CDR3 nucleotides: TGTGCCACCAGCAGAGATCGGGGGGAGACCCAGTACTTC. It encodes CATSRDRGETQYF.

This clonotype occurred many times. The chain employs TRBV5-1 and TRBJ2-7; 7 bases line up with TRBD1. Losses at the gene ends were 2 bases for V and 10 bases for J; bases not matched to a gene: 3. The CDR3 length is 11 residues. From germline, CDR1 is SGHRS and CDR2 YFSETQ. The CDR3, as DNA: TGCGCCAGCAGCTTACGGGACAGCCAGTACTTC. Its protein product is CASSLRDSQYF.